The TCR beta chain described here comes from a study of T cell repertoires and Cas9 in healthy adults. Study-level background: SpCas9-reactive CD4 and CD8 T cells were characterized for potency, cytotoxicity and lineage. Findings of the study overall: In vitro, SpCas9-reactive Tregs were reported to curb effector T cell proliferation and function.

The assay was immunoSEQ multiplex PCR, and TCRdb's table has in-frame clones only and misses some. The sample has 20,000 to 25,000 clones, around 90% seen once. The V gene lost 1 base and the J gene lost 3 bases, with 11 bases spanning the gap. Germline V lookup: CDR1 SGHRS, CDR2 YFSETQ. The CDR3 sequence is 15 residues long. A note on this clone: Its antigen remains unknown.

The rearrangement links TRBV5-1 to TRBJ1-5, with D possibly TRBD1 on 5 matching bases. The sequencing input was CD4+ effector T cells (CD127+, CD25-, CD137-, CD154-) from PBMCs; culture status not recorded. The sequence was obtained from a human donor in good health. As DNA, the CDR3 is TGCGCCAGCAGCTTGAATGGGGCGCCCAATCAGCCCCAGCATTTT. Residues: CASSLNGAPNQPQHF.